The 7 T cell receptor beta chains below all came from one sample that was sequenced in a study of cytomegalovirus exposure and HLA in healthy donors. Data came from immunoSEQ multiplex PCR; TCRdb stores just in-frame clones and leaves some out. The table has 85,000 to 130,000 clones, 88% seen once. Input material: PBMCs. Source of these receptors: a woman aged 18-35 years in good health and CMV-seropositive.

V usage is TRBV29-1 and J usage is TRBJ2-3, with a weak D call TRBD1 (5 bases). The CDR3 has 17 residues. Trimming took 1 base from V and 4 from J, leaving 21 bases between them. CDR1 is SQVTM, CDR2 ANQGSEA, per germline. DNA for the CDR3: TGCAGCGTTGAAGTAGGGGAATCAGGGTTGAGGCCAGATACGCAGTATTTT. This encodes CSVEVGESGLRPDTQYF.

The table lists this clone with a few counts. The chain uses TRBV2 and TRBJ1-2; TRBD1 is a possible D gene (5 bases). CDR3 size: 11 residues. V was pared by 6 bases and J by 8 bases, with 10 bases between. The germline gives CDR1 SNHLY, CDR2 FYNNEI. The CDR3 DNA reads TGTGCCAGCAGGTGGGGGGAAGGCTACACCTTC. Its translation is CASRWGEGYTF.

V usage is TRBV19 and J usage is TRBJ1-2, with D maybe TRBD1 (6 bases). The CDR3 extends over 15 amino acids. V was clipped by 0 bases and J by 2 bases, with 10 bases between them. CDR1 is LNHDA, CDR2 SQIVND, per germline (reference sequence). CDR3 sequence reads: CASSIDPGTNYGYTF. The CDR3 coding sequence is TGTGCCAGTAGTATAGATCCTGGGACAAACTATGGCTACACCTTC.

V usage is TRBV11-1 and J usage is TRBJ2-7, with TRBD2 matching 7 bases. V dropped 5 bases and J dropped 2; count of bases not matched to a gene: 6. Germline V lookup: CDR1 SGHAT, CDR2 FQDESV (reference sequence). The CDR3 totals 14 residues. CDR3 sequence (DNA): TGTGCCAGCAGCCGGGGGGAGGGACCCTACGAGCAGTACTTC. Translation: CASSRGEGPYEQYF.

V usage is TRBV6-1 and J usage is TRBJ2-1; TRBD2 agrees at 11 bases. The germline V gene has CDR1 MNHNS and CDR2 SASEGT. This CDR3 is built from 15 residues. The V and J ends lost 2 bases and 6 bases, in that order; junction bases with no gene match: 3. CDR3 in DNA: TGTGCCAGCAGTGAACTTACTAGCGGGGGCAATGAGCAGTTCTTC. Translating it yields CASSELTSGGNEQFF.

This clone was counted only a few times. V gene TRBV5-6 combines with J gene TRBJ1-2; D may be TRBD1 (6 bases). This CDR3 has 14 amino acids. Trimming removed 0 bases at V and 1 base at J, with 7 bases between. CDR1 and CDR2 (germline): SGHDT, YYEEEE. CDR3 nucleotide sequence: TGTGCCAGCAGCTTGGAACAGGGTAACTATGGCTACACCTTC. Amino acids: CASSLEQGNYGYTF. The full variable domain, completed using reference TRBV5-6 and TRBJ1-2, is DAGVTQSPTHLIKTRGQQVTLRCSPKSGHDTVSWYQQALGQGPQFIFQYYEEEERQRGNFPDRFSGHQFPNYSSELNVNALLLGDSALYLCASSLEQGNYGYTFGSGTRLTVV.

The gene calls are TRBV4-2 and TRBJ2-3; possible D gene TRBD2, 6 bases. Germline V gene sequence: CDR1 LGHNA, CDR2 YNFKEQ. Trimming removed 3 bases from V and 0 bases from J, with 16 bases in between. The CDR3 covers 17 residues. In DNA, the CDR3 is TGTGCCAGCAGCCAGGGGCCTACGGGGACTAGCACAGATACGCAGTATTTT. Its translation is CASSQGPTGTSTDTQYF.